The 3 T cell receptor beta chains reported below all come from one sample, sequenced in a study of T-cell memory formation after mild COVID-19. One entry per CDR3 protein, called by TCRdb with MiXCR from the 5' RACE reads. The sample holds 580,000 or so distinct CDR3 sequences; 15% to 20% are singletons and the top ten take just over 8%. The sequenced sample was PBMCs or a T cell subset sorted from them (not recorded which). The receptors originated from an adult woman who had mild COVID-19 (a few samples of this study predate the infection). Cell type and time point are not known.

The rearrangement joins TRBV5-1 to TRBJ1-6; D perhaps matches TRBD1 (5 bases). Trimming removed 4 bases at V and 3 bases at J, with 8 bases between. CDR1 SGHRS and CDR2 YFSETQ come from the germline V gene. The CDR3 extends over 14 amino acids. The CDR3 loop reads CASSQQGYNSPLHF. The CDR3 nucleotides are TGCGCCAGCAGCCAGCAGGGCTATAATTCACCCCTCCACTTT.

Only a few counts were recorded for this clonotype. The rearrangement uses TRBV4-1 and TRBJ1-1, with D hard to call. Germline CDR1 is MGHRA and CDR2 is YSYEKL. CDR3 length equals 14 residues. Trimming shortened V by 0 bases and J by 5 bases, and 10 bases separated the two germline ends. The CDR3 loop is CASSQDGPVTEAFF. The CDR3 DNA reads TGCGCCAGCAGCCAAGATGGGCCAGTGACTGAAGCTTTCTTT.

This clonotype turned up a few times. The chain carries TRBV20-1 and TRBJ2-2; tentative D call: TRBD2 (6 bases). This CDR3 is 16 amino acids long. The V gene lost 3 bases and the J gene lost 3 bases, with 17 bases spanning the gap. Germline lookup yields CDR1 DFQATT and CDR2 SNEGSKA (reference sequence). CDR3 coding DNA: TGCAGTGCTAGGCCCGAAATTTGGGGGGACACCGGGGAGCTGTTTTTT. Translated, it gives CSARPEIWGDTGELFF.